The source of this TCR beta chain is a study of blood T cell repertoires in COVID-19. Participant-given clinical history determined each cohort assignment. Germline V gene sequence: CDR1 SGHRS, CDR2 YFSETQ. The junction had 4 bases not matched to a gene; V was cut back by 0 bases and J by 0 bases. The CDR3 has 18 residues. Some clones are missing from TCRdb's copy, which holds only in-frame ones; the method was immunoSEQ multiplex PCR. The repertoire holds a few hundred thousand clones, with approximately 90% as singletons. The chain couples TRBV5-1 to TRBJ1-3, with 12 positions matching TRBD1. The sequenced material came from PBMCs or T cells enriched from blood (not recorded which). This sequence originates from a man aged 18 to 30 with acute COVID-19. CDR3 amino acids: CASSLVGTGGGSGNTIYF. In nucleotides, the CDR3 is TGCGCCAGCAGCTTGGTCGGGACAGGGGGCGGCTCTGGAAACACCATATATTTT.